This T cell receptor (beta chain) is drawn from a study of graft-versus-host responses after intestinal transplantation. Overall study: Among the recipients, all got anti-thymocyte globulin induction and then tacrolimus and steroids for around three years.

TCRdb's table, derived via immunoSEQ multiplex PCR, lists solely in-frame clones and lacks some. The data show some 130,000 clones, with 85% to 95% seen just once and around 0.12% held by the top ten. As to this clone: Antigen unknown.

The CDR3 totals 11 residues. Germline lookup yields CDR1 MNHNY and CDR2 SVGAGI (reference sequence). Findings and caveats of the study: GvH clones occurred in recipient marrow; some first appeared in ileum or blood.

The source of this sequence is a human donor who received an intestinal transplant. V gene TRBV6-6 combines with J gene TRBJ2-7; D may be TRBD2 (5 bases). Specimen: unstimulated CD4+ T cells sorted from spleen or lymph node cells, collected before intestinal transplant. CDR3 nucleotide sequence: TGTGCAACAGCGGCAGCCTACGAGCAGTACTTC. The encoded protein is CATAAAYEQYF.